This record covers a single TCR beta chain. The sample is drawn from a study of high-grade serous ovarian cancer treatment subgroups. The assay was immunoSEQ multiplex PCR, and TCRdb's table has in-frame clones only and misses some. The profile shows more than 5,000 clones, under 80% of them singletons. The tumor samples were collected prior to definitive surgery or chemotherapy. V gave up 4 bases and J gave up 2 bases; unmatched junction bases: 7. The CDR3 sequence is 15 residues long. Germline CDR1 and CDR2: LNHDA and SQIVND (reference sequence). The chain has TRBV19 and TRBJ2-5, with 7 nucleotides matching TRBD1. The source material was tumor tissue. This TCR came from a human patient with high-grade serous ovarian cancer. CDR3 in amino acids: CASSRATGVQETQYF. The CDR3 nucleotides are TGTGCCAGTAGTAGGGCTACAGGGGTTCAAGAGACCCAGTACTTC.